These 19 T cell receptor beta chains share one sample of origin, sequenced in a study of OX40 agonist ivuxolimab in advanced cancers. Profiled with immunoSEQ multiplex PCR; TCRdb holds only in-frame clones, not every one. The sample holds about 100,000 clones, 86% seen once. Specimen: CD4+ or CD8+ T cells sorted from blood, collected in a trial of the OX40 agonist ivuxolimab. Receptors originate from an adult with an advanced solid tumor such as melanoma, head and neck, liver or kidney cancer.

The rearrangement joins TRBV5-6 to TRBJ2-5; D ambiguous. The V gene's germline CDR1 is SGHDT and CDR2 YYEEEE. The CDR3 is 15 residues long. V was trimmed by 0 bases and J by 3 bases, leaving 12 bases between them. This chain's CDR3 is CASSLVTSGKETQYF. The CDR3, as DNA: TGTGCCAGCAGCTTGGTAACCTCCGGTAAAGAGACCCAGTACTTC.

The V call is TRBV6-1, the J call TRBJ2-1; 7 bases align to TRBD2. Germline V CDR1 and CDR2: MNHNS, SASEGT. This CDR3 is 13 amino acids long. V dropped 8 bases and J dropped 5; count of bases not matched to a gene: 6. Written as DNA, the CDR3 is TGTGCCAGCTGCTGGGGGGGAAACAATGAGCAGTTCTTC. Protein product: CASCWGGNNEQFF.

The J gene is TRBJ2-7, the V gene TRBV11-2; either TRBD1 or TRBD2 may supply D (8 bases each). V lost 4 bases, J lost 6 bases, and 16 bases lay in between. This CDR3 comprises 14 residues. Germline CDR1 SGHAT, CDR2 FQNNGV. CDR3: CASSSGLDRGEQYF. In DNA, the CDR3 is TGTGCCAGCAGCTCGGGACTAGACAGGGGCGAGCAGTACTTC.

This clone was seen a handful of times. The chain has TRBV7-2 and TRBJ2-3, with unresolved D. The germline V and J ends were trimmed by 3 bases and 4 bases, with 8 bases remaining between them. The CDR3 totals 13 residues. Germline CDR1 SGHTA, CDR2 FQGNSA. The CDR3 loop is CASSFRLADTQYF. Here the CDR3 DNA reads TGTGCCAGCAGCTTTCGGTTGGCAGATACGCAGTATTTT.

This clone was observed a handful of times. This chain uses TRBV21-1 with TRBJ1-2. TRBV21-1 is noted as a pseudogene. The CDR3 has 15 amino acids. As DNA, the CDR3 is TGTGCCAGCAGCATAATCAGAGCGAGGCTAGATGGCTACACCTTC. Protein: CASSIIRARLDGYTF.

This clone was found once. The chain recombines TRBV5-6 with TRBJ2-1, with D maybe TRBD1 (5 bases). The V end lost 3 bases, the J end lost 8 bases, and 15 bases lay between the germline ends. The CDR3 contains 14 residues. CDR1 and CDR2 (germline): SGHDT, YYEEEE. CDR3 sequence: CASSSWTSFDEQFF. Here the CDR3 DNA reads TGTGCCAGCAGCTCGTGGACATCATTTGATGAGCAGTTCTTC.

This chain joins TRBV13 and TRBJ2-7; 14 bases align to TRBD2. Germline CDR1 reads PRHDT; CDR2 reads FYEKMQ (reference sequence). This CDR3 comprises 16 residues. The junction had 6 bases not matched to a gene; V was cut back by 5 bases and J by 3 bases. As DNA, the CDR3 is TGTGCCAGCAGCGTGGGACTAGCGGGGGTTTACTACGAGCAGTACTTC. This gives the protein CASSVGLAGVYYEQYF.

This clone was observed a single time. The chain uses TRBV5-6 and TRBJ1-1; the match to TRBD1 covers 7 bases. The J segment lost 1 base and the V segment lost 3 bases, leaving 3 bases of the junction unmatched. The CDR3 is made up of 14 amino acids. Looked up from germline, CDR1 is SGHDT and CDR2 is YYEEEE. As DNA, the CDR3 is TGTGCCAGCAGCTGGGGGACAGCGAACACTGAAGCTTTCTTT. It is translated as CASSWGTANTEAFF.

The chain links TRBV19 to TRBJ2-2, with 8 bases aligning to TRBD1. V was clipped by 6 bases and J by 6 bases; unmatched bases: 6. CDR3 length: 14 amino acids. Germline CDR1 is LNHDA and CDR2 is SQIVND (reference sequence). The CDR3 DNA sequence: TGTGCCAGTAGCCGACAGGGGCAGGCCGGGGAGCTGTTTTTT. Its translation is CASSRQGQAGELFF.

V usage is TRBV6-5 and J usage is TRBJ2-2; D is perhaps TRBD1 (5 bases). The length of the CDR3 is 15 residues. Germline V gene sequence: CDR1 MNHEY, CDR2 SVGAGI. The V and J ends lost 2 bases and 5 bases respectively, with 12 bases between them. CDR3 DNA: TGTGCCAGCAGTTACGAAGGGGTTGGAACCGGGGAGCTGTTTTTT. Its translation is CASSYEGVGTGELFF.

The CDR3 loop reads CASSLRSWTGGLGEAGANVLTF. The CDR3 DNA sequence: TGTGCCAGCAGTTTAAGGTCGTGGACAGGGGGCTTGGGAGAGGCTGGGGCCAACGTCCTGACTTTC. V gene TRBV27 combines with J gene TRBJ2-6, with 11 nucleotides matching TRBD1. CDR3 length equals 22 residues. Germline V gene sequence: CDR1 MNHEY, CDR2 SMNVEV (reference sequence). The ends lost 2 bases at V and 2 bases at J; junction bases unmatched: 17.

Only a few counts were recorded for this clone. This sequence joins TRBV7-2 and TRBJ1-3; D is perhaps TRBD1 (6 bases). Germline-derived CDR1 and CDR2 are SGHTA and FQGNSA. With 1 base removed from V and 6 bases from J, the gap between germline ends came to 10 bases. This CDR3 has 14 amino acids. CDR3 sequence: CASSLGQGTNTIYF. The CDR3 bases are TGTGCCAGCAGCTTAGGTCAGGGGACAAACACCATATATTTT.

The chain uses TRBV27 and TRBJ2-7; D is uncertain. Germline CDR1 reads MNHEY; CDR2 reads SMNVEV (reference sequence). V was cut by 3 bases and J by 3 bases, with 3 bases left in between. CDR3 length equals 11 residues. The CDR3 loop reads CASSFGYEQYF. The CDR3 DNA follows: TGTGCCAGCAGTTTCGGCTACGAGCAGTACTTC.

The rearrangement uses TRBV4-2 and TRBJ1-3, with 8 positions matching TRBD1. Germline V gene data show CDR1 as LGHNA and CDR2 as YNFKEQ. The trim removed 4 bases at V and 1 base at J, leaving 0 bases unmatched. The CDR3 loop spans 14 amino acids. For the CDR3, the DNA is TGTGCCAGCAGCCGGACAGGGTCTGGAAACACCATATATTTT. It specifies CASSRTGSGNTIYF.

This chain links TRBV19 with TRBJ2-1; maybe TRBD1 (5 bases). Germline lookup yields CDR1 LNHDA and CDR2 SQIVND (reference sequence). Trimming took 7 bases from V and 6 from J, leaving 16 bases between them. This CDR3 spans 14 amino acids. CDR3 amino acids: CASTPLDSANEQFF. The CDR3 DNA reads TGTGCCAGTACACCTCTCGACAGTGCCAATGAGCAGTTCTTC.

V and J are TRBV9 and TRBJ2-2; D ambiguous. Per germline, CDR1 SGDLS and CDR2 YYNGEE. This CDR3 is 14 amino acids long. Trimming stripped 4 bases from V and 6 bases from J, with 13 bases between. The CDR3 loop reads CASSPRTSAGELFF. The CDR3 nucleotides are TGTGCCAGCAGCCCACGGACCTCTGCCGGGGAGCTGTTTTTT.

This clone was detected only a few times. Written as DNA, the CDR3 is TGTGCCAGCAGCCGGGGACTAGCGGAAACCTACGAGCAGTACTTC. This encodes CASSRGLAETYEQYF. The chain is built from TRBV6-5 and TRBJ2-7; 11 positions match TRBD2. The V and J ends lost 6 bases and 2 bases, in that order; junction bases with no gene match: 6. This CDR3 has 15 amino acids. CDR1 and CDR2 from the germline V gene are MNHEY and SVGAGI.

V gene TRBV19 combines with J gene TRBJ1-2; D not resolved. CDR1 LNHDA and CDR2 SQIVND come from the germline V gene (reference sequence). V shed 5 bases and J shed 4 bases, with 11 bases lying between them. The CDR3 runs to 13 residues. The CDR3 here is CASSFGLSYGYTF. For the CDR3, the DNA is TGTGCCAGTAGTTTCGGACTCAGCTATGGCTACACCTTC.

The chain has TRBV1 and TRBJ2-6; the table's D call TRBD1 went unverified against the DNA. TRBV1 is classified as a pseudogene. This CDR3 region has 16 residues. This chain's CDR3 is CTSSQVQSSGANVLTF. The CDR3 nucleotides are TGCACCAGCAGCCAGGTACAGTCTTCTGGGGCCAACGTCCTGACTTTC.